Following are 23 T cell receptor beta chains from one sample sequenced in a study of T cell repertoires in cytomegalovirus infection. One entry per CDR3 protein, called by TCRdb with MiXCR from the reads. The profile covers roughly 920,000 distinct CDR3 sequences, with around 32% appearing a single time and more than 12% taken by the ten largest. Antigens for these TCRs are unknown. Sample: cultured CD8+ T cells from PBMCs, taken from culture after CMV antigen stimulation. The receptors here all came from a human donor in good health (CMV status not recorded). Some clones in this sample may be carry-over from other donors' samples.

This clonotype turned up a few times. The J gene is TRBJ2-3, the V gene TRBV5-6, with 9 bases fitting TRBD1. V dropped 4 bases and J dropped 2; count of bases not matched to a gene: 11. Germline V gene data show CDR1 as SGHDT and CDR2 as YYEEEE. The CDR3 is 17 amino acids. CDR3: CASSVVGQGPDTDTQYF. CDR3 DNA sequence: TGTGCCAGCAGCGTAGTAGGACAGGGGCCTGACACAGATACGCAGTATTTT.

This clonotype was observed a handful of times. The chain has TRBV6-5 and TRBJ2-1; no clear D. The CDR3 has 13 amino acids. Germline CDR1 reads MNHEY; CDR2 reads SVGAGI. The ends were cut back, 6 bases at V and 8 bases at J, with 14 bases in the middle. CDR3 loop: CASSPNLSHEQFF. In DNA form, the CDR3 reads TGTGCCAGCAGCCCCAACCTATCCCATGAGCAGTTCTTC.

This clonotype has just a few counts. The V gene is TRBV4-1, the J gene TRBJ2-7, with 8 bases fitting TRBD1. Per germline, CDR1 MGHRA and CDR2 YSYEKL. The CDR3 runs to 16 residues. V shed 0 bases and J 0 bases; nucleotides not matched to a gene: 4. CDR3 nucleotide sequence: TGCGCCAGCAGCCAAGATACAGGGGGGAACTCCTACGAGCAGTACGTC. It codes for CASSQDTGGNSYEQYV.

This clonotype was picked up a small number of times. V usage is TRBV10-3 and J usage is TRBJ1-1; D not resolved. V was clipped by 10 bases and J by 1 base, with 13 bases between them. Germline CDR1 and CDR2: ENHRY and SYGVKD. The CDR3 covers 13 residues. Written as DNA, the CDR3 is TGTGCCACCACGGAGAGGGCGAACACTGAAGCTTTCTTT. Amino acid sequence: CATTERANTEAFF.

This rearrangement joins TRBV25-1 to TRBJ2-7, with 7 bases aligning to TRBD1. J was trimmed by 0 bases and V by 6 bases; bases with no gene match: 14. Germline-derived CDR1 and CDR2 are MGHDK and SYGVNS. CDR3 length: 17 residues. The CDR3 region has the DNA TGTGCCAGCAGCCTCTGGGGCGGACAGGCCAGCTCCTACGAGCAGTACTTC. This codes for CASSLWGGQASSYEQYF.

CDR3 amino acids: CSADRGGADNEQFF. Here the CDR3 DNA reads TGCAGCGCCGACCGCGGGGGGGCGGACAATGAGCAGTTCTTC. The chain is built from TRBV29-1 and TRBJ2-1, with TRBD2 identical over 9 bases. From germline, CDR1 is SQVTM and CDR2 ANQGSEA. This CDR3 comprises 14 residues. With V trimmed by 7 bases and J by 5 bases, 9 bases remained unmatched.

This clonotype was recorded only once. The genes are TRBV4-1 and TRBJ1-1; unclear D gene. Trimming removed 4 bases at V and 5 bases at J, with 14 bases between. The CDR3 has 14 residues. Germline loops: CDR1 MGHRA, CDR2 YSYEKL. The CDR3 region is CASSRPDVGTEAFF. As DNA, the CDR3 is TGCGCCAGCAGCCGACCCGACGTGGGGACTGAAGCTTTCTTT.

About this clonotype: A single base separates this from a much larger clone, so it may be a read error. The CDR3 DNA sequence: TGTGCCAGAGGACAGGGGGCCTACAATGAGCAGTTCTTC. Its protein is CARGQGAYNEQFF. V and J are TRBV2 and TRBJ2-1; the match to TRBD1 covers 10 bases. Germline assignment: CDR1 SNHLY and CDR2 FYNNEI. The length of the CDR3 is 13 residues. The junction had 1 base not matched to a gene; V was cut back by 9 bases and J by 2 bases.

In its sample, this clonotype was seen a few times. CDR3 residues: CASSSLLGDTEAFF. In DNA form, the CDR3 reads TGTGCCAGCAGTTCCCTCCTCGGAGACACTGAAGCTTTCTTT. This chain uses TRBV7-6 with TRBJ1-1; D ambiguous. Looked up from germline, CDR1 is SGHVS and CDR2 is FNYEAQ. The CDR3 contains 14 residues. The V and J ends lost 6 bases and 3 bases respectively, with 14 bases between them.

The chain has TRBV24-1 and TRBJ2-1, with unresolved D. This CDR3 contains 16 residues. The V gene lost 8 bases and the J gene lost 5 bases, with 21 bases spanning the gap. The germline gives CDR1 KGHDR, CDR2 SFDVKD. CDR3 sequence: CATMGIGQTFHNEQFF. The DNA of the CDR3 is TGTGCCACCATGGGGATAGGGCAGACCTTCCACAATGAGCAGTTCTTC.

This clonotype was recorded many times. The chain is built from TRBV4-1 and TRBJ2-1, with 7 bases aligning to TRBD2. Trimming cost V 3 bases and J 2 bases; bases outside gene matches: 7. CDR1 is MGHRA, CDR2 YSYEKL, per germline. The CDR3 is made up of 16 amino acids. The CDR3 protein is CASSQSGVYPYNEQFF. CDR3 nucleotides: TGCGCCAGCAGCCAGAGCGGGGTGTACCCCTACAATGAGCAGTTCTTC.

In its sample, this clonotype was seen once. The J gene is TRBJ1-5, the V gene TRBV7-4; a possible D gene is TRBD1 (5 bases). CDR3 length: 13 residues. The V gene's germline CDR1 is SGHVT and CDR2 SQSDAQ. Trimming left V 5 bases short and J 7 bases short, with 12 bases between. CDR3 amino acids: CASSDSRGQPQHF. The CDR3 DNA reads TGTGCCAGCAGCGACTCCCGGGGGCAGCCCCAGCATTTT.

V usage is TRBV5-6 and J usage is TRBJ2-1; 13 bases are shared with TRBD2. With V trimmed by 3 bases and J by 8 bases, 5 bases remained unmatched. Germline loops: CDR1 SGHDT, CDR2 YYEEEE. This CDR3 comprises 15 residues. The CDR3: CASSSGLAGNYEQFF. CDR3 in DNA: TGTGCCAGCAGCTCGGGACTAGCGGGGAACTATGAGCAGTTCTTC.

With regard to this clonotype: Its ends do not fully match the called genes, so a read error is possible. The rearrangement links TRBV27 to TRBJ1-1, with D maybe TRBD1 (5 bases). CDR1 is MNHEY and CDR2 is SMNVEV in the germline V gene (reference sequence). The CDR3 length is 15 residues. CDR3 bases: TGTGTCAGCAGTTTACATGGGGGACTTAACACTGAAGCTTTCTTT. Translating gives CVSSLHGGLNTEAFF.

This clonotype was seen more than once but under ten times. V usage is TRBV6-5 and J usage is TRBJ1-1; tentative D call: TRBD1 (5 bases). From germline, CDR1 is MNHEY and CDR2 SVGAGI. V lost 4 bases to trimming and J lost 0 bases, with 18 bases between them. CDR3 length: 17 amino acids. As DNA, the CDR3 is TGTGCCAGCAGTTTCACTATCCTGGGGACCTTGAACACTGAAGCTTTCTTT. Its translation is CASSFTILGTLNTEAFF.

CDR3 residues: CASSIASRSSETQYF. The CDR3 DNA sequence: TGTGCCAGTAGTATAGCTTCTCGGTCCTCTGAGACCCAGTACTTC. V usage is TRBV19 and J usage is TRBJ2-5, with D unclear. V lost 1 base and J lost 5, with 14 bases in between. Germline CDR1 reads LNHDA; CDR2 reads SQIVND (reference sequence). This CDR3 has 15 amino acids.

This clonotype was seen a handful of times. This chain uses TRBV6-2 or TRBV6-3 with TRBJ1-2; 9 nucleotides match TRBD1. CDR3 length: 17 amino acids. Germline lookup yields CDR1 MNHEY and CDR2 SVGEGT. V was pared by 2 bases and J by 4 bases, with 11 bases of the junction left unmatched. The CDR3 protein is CASSYGAFSDRGYGYTF. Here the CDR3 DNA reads TGTGCCAGCAGTTACGGCGCCTTTTCGGACAGGGGCTATGGCTACACCTTC.

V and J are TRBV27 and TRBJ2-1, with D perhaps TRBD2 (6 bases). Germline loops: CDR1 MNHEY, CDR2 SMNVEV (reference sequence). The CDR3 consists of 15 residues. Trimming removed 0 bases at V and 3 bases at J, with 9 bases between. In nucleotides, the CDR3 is TGTGCCAGCAGTTTATCGGGACTCCACTACAATGAGCAGTTCTTC. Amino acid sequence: CASSLSGLHYNEQFF.

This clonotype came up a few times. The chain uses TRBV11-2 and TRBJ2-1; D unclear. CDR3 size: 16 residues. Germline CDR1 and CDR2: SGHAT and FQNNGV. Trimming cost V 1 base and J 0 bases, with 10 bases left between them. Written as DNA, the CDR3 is TGTGCCAGCAGCTTAGTCCCCAGAGACTCCTACAATGAGCAGTTCTTC. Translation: CASSLVPRDSYNEQFF.

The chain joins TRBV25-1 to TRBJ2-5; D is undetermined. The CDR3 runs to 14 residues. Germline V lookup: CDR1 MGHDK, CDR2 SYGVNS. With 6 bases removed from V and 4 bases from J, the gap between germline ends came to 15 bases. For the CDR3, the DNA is TGTGCCAGCAGCGCCTTTGGGAAGGGAGAGACCCAGTACTTC. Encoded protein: CASSAFGKGETQYF. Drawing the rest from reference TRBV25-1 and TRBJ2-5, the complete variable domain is EADIYQTPRYLVIGTGKKITLECSQTMGHDKMYWYQQDPGMELHLIHYSYGVNSTEKGDLSSESTVSRIRTEHFPLTLESARPSHTSQYLCASSAFGKGETQYFGPGTRLLVL.

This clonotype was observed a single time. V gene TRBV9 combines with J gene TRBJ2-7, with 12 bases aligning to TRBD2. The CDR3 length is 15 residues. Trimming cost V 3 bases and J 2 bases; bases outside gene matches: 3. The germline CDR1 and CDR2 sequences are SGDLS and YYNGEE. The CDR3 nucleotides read TGTGCCAGCAGCGCTAGCGGGGGGGCGACCTACGAGCAGTACTTC. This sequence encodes CASSASGGATYEQYF.

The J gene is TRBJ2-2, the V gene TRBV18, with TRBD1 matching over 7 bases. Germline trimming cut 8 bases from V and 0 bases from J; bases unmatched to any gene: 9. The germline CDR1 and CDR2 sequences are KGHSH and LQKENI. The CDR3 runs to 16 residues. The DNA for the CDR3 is TGTGCCAGCCGGGCACAGGGGTTCGCGAACACCGGGGAGCTGTTTTTT. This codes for CASRAQGFANTGELFF.

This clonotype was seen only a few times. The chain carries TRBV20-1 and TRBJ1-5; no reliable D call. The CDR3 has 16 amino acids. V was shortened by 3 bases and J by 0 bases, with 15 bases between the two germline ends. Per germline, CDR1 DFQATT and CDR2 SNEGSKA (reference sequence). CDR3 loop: CSASLTRTYSNQPQHF. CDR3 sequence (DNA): TGCAGTGCTAGCCTAACTCGGACCTATAGCAATCAGCCCCAGCATTTT.